The clone carrying this T cell receptor (beta chain) turned up a few times. The sample originates from a study of blood T cell repertoires in COVID-19. On the study more broadly: Some COVID-19 samples were acute and others convalescent; all came from the United States, Italy and Spain.

The V gene lost 7 bases and the J gene lost 4 bases, with 16 bases spanning the gap. CDR1 and CDR2 from the germline V gene are LGHNT and FRNRAP. This CDR3 is built from 14 residues. Original analysis: Amplification with reference gene primers provided the estimates of nucleated cell counts. Profiled with immunoSEQ multiplex PCR; TCRdb holds only in-frame clones, not every one. The V and J calls and clone size are taken from that table; D and trimming were inferred from the DNA. The data contain some 170,000 clones, 81% of them singletons. The sample taken for sequencing was peripheral blood. This clonotype was sampled from a man aged 55 to 70 with active or convalescent COVID-19. This chain links TRBV12-5 with TRBJ1-2; a possible D gene is TRBD1 (6 bases). The CDR3 is CASAPQGQGYGYTF. In DNA form, the CDR3 reads TGTGCTAGTGCACCCCAGGGGCAGGGCTATGGCTACACCTTC.